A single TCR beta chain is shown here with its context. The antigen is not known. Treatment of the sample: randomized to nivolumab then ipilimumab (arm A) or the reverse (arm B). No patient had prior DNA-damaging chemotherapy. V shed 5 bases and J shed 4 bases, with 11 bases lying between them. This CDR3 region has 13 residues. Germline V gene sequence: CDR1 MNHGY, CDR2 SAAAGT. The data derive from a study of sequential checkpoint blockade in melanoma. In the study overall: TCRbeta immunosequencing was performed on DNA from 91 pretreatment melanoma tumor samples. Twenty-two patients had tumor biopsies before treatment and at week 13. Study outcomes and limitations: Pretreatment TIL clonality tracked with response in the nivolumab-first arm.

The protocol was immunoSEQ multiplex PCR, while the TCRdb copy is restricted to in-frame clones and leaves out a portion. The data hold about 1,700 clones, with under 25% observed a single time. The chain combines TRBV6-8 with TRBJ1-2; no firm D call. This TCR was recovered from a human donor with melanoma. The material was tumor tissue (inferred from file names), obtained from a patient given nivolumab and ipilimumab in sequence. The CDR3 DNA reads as TGTGCCAGCAGTCCGGGGAAAATCTATGGCTACACCTTC. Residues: CASSPGKIYGYTF.